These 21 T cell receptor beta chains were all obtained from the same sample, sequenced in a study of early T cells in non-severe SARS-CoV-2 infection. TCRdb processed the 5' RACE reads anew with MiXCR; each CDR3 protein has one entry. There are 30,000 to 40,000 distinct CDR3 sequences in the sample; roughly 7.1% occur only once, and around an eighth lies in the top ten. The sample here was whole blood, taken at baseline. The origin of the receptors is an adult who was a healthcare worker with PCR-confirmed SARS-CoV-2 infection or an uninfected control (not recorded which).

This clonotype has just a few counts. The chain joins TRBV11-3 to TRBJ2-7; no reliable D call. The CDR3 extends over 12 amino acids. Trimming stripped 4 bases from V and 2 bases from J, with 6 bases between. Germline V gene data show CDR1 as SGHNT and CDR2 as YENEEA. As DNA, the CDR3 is TGTGCCAGCAGCTACAGTACCTACGAGCAGTACGTC. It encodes CASSYSTYEQYV.

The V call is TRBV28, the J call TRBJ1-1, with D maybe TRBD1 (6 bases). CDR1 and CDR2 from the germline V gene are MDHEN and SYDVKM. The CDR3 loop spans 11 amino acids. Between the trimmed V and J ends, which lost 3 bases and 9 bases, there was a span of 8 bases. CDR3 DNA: TGTGCCAGCAGTTTTGGGACAAAAGCTTTCTTT. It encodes CASSFGTKAFF. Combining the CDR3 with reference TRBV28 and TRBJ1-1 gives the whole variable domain DVKVTQSSRYLVKRTGEKVFLECVQDMDHENMFWYRQDPGLGLRLIYFSYDVKMKEKGDIPEGYSVSREKKERFSLILESASTNQTSMYLCASSFGTKAFFGQGTRLTVV.

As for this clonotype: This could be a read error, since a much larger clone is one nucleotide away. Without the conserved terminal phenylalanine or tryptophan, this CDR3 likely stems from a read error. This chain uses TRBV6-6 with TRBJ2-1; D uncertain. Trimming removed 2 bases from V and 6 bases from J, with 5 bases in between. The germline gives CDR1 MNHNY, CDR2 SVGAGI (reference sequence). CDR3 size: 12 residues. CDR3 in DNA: TGTGCCAGCAGTTACAGAACCAATGAGCAGTTCATC. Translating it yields CASSYRTNEQFI.

The CDR3 bases are TGTGCCAGCAGCTTTCCGAATGAGCAGTTCTTC. Its translation: CASSFPNEQFF. V gene TRBV7-9 combines with J gene TRBJ2-1; no clear D. The CDR3 runs to 11 residues. CDR1 is SEHNR, CDR2 FQNEAQ, per germline (reference sequence). Trimming took 3 bases from V and 7 from J, leaving 4 bases between them.

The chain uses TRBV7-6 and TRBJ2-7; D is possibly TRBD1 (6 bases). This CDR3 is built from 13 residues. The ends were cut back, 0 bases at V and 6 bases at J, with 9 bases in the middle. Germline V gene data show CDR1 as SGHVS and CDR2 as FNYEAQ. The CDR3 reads CASSLAGQTEQYF. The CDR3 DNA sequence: TGTGCCAGCAGCTTAGCGGGACAAACCGAGCAGTACTTC. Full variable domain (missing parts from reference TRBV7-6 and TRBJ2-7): GAGVSQSPRYKVTKRGQDVALRCDPISGHVSLYWYRQALGQGPEFLTYFNYEAQQDKSGLPNDRFSAERPEGSISTLTIQRTEQRDSAMYRCASSLAGQTEQYFGPGTRLTVT.

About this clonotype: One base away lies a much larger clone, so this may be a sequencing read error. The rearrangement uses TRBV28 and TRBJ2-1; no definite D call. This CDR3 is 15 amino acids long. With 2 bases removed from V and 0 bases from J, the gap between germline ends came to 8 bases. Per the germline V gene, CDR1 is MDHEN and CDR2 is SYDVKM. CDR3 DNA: TGTGCCAGCAGTTTAGAGGTAAGCTCCTACAATGAGCAGTTCTTC. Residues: CASSLEVSSYNEQFF.

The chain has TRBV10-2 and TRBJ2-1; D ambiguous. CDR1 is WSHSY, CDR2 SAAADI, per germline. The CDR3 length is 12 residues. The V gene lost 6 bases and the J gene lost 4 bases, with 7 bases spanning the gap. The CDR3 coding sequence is TGCGCCAGCAGCGAGCGTTACAATGAGCAGTTCTTC. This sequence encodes CASSERYNEQFF.

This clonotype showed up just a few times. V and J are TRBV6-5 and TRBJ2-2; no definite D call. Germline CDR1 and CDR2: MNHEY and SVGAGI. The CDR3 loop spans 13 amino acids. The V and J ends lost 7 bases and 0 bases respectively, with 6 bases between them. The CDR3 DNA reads TGTGCCAGCACCATGACGAACACCGGGGAGCTGTTTTTT. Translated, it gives CASTMTNTGELFF.

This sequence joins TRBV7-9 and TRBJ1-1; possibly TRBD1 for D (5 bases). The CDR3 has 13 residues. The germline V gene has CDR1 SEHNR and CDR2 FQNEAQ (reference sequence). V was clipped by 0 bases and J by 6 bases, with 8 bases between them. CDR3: CASSLASGAEAFF. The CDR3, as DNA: TGTGCCAGCAGCTTAGCTTCGGGGGCTGAAGCTTTCTTT.

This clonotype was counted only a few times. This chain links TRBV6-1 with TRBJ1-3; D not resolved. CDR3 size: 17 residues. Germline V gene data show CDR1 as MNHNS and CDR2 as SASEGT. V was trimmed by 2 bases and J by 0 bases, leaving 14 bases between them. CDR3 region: CASSESWAAPSGNTIYF. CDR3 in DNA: TGTGCCAGCAGTGAATCCTGGGCAGCACCCTCTGGAAACACCATATATTTT.

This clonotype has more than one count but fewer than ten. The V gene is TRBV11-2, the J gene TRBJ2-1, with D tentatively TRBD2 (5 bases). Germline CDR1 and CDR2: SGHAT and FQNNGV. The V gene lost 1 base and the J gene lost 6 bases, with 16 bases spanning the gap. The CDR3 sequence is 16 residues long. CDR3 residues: CASSLVPLIRGNEQFF. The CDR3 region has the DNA TGTGCCAGCAGCTTAGTCCCCTTAATACGGGGCAATGAGCAGTTCTTC.

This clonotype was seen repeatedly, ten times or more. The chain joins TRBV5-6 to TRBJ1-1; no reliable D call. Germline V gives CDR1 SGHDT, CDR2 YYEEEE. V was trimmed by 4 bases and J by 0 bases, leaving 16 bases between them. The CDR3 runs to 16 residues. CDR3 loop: CASSQERARLNTEAFF. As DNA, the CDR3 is TGTGCCAGCAGCCAAGAAAGGGCCCGATTGAACACTGAAGCTTTCTTT.

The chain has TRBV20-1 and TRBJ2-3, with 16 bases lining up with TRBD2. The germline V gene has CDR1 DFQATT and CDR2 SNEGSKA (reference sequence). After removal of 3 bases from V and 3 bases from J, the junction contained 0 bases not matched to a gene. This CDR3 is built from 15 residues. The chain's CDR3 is CSARGLAGGTDTQYF. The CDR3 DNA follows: TGCAGTGCTAGGGGACTAGCGGGAGGGACAGATACGCAGTATTTT.

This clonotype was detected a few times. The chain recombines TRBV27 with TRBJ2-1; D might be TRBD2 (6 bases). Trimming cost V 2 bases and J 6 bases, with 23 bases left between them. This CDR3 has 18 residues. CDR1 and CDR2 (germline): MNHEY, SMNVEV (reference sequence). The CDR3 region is CASSLRLHGDSKSNEQFF. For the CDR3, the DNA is TGTGCCAGCAGTTTAAGACTTCACGGGGACTCAAAAAGCAATGAGCAGTTCTTC.

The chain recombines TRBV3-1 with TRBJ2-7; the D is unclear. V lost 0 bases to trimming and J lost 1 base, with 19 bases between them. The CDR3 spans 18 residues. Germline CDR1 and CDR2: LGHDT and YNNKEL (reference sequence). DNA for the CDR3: TGTGCCAGCAGCCAAGAATTTTATCAGGTTATAAATTCCTACGAGCAGTACTTC. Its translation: CASSQEFYQVINSYEQYF.

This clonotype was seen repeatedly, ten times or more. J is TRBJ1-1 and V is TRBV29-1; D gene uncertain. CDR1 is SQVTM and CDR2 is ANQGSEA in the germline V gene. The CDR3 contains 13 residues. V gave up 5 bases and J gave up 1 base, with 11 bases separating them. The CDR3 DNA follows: TGCAGCGTTACACGGACCGCGAACACTGAAGCTTTCTTT. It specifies CSVTRTANTEAFF.

The CDR3, as DNA: TGTGCCATCAGTGAGATCGGAGGTGCGGTTGGACAGGGAGATACGCAGTATTTT. This sequence encodes CAISEIGGAVGQGDTQYF. This sequence joins TRBV10-3 and TRBJ2-3, with 8 bases aligning to TRBD1. Germline lookup yields CDR1 ENHRY and CDR2 SYGVKD. V was clipped by 2 bases and J by 5 bases; unmatched bases: 15. The CDR3 spans 18 residues.

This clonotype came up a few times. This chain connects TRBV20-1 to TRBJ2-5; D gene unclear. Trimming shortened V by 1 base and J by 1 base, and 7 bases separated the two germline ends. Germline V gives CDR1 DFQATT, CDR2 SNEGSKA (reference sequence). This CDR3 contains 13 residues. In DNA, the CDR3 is TGCAGTGCTAGAGGGCACATCCAAGAGACCCAGTACTTC. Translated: CSARGHIQETQYF.

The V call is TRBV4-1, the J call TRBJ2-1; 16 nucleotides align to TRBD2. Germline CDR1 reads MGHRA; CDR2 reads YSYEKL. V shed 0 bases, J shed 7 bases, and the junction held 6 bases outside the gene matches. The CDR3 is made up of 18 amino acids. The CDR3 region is CASSQEGLAGGFRNEQFF. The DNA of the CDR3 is TGCGCCAGCAGCCAAGAGGGACTAGCGGGAGGGTTTAGGAATGAGCAGTTCTTC.

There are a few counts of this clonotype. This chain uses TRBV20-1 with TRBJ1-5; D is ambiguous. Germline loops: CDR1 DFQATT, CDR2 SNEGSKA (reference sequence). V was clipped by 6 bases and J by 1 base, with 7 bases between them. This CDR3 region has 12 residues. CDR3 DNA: TGCAGTGCCAGTAGGAGCAATCAGCCCCAGCATTTT. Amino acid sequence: CSASRSNQPQHF.

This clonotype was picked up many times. The DNA of the CDR3 is TGCAGTGCCCCCCGGACAGGGGGCGTGAACACTGAAGCTTTCTTT. Translating it yields CSAPRTGGVNTEAFF. The rearrangement uses TRBV20-1 and TRBJ1-1; 11 positions agree with TRBD1. There are 15 residues in the CDR3. Germline V gene lookup returns CDR1 DFQATT and CDR2 SNEGSKA (reference sequence). With V trimmed by 6 bases and J by 0 bases, 6 bases remained unmatched.